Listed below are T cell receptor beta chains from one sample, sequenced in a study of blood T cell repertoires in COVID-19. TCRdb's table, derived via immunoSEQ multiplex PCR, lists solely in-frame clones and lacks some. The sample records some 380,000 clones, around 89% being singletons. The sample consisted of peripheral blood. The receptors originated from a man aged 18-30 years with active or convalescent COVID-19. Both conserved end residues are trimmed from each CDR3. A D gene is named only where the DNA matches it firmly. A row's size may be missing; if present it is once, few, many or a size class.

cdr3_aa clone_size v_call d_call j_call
ASSFQTDNYGYT NA TRBV28 NA TRBJ1-2
ASSFTGTGFYSGNTIY once TRBV9 TRBD1 TRBJ1-3
ASSPPRGAEAF NA TRBV18 NA TRBJ1-1
ASRWLAGGDEQF NA TRBV5-1 TRBD2 TRBJ2-1
ASSPQGWGYT NA TRBV12-3/TRBV12-4 NA TRBJ1-2
ASSSRQGDSNEQF NA TRBV2 TRBD1 TRBJ2-1
ASSLTRTVNTGELF NA TRBV11-3 NA TRBJ2-2
ASSPGQGLFSGNTIY NA TRBV25-1 TRBD1 TRBJ1-3
ASRTSATNEKLF few TRBV6-5 NA TRBJ1-4
ATSRYRGSQETQY NA TRBV15 TRBD1 TRBJ2-5
ASSSTSGAPQETQY NA TRBV11-2 TRBD2 TRBJ2-5
ASSPAGWGRDTVDEQY NA TRBV7-8 NA TRBJ2-7
ASSLDGDYGYT NA TRBV18 NA TRBJ1-2
ASSQQGTGANVLT NA TRBV7-9 NA TRBJ2-6
ASSLRQGGTGANVLT NA TRBV7-8 NA TRBJ2-6
ASSLQGFGYT NA TRBV28 NA TRBJ1-2
ASRGGLAGGNEQF NA TRBV7-2 TRBD2 TRBJ2-1
ASSLEVDSSYNSPLH once TRBV11-2 NA TRBJ1-6
ASSLGTSGTYEQY NA TRBV27 TRBD2 TRBJ2-7
ATSDGQGGTQY NA TRBV24-1 TRBD1 TRBJ2-5
ASSPDSNTEAF NA TRBV5-1 NA TRBJ1-1
ASRETSGFYNEQF NA TRBV11-2 TRBD2 TRBJ2-1
ASSTGGGLYEQY NA TRBV19 TRBD2 TRBJ2-7
ASSRNDRGLNTEAF NA TRBV14 TRBD1 TRBJ1-1
AISESTGNYGYT NA TRBV10-3 TRBD1 TRBJ1-2
ASKMGGFTNQPQH once TRBV19 NA TRBJ1-5
ATSRGGWEKLF NA TRBV15 NA TRBJ1-4
ASSATGFREQY NA TRBV9 TRBD1 TRBJ2-7
ASSQGQGDSPLH NA TRBV5-1 NA TRBJ1-6
ASSSRGAGGRGEQY once TRBV7-9 TRBD2 TRBJ2-7
ASSLDGTGADTQY NA TRBV11-3 TRBD1 TRBJ2-3
AAAMDAGANVLT NA TRBV4-1 NA TRBJ2-6
AWSRWGGRKNQPQH NA TRBV30 NA TRBJ1-5
ASSLTGTSPTNEQF once TRBV9 TRBD2 TRBJ2-1
ASSGWRSYNEQF NA TRBV9 NA TRBJ2-1
SVKYRGLGSYEQY NA TRBV29-1 TRBD1 TRBJ2-7
ASSLGPVRNQPQH NA TRBV7-8 NA TRBJ1-5
ASSPNNGGYEQY NA TRBV11-2 NA TRBJ2-7
ASSFFQGYEQY NA TRBV27 NA TRBJ2-7
ASSLERQYEQY NA TRBV4-2 NA TRBJ2-7
ASSLGQGPSSGNTIY NA TRBV5-6 NA TRBJ1-3
ASSQATGNTEAF NA TRBV14 NA TRBJ1-1
ASSPIRTSGSPGEQY few TRBV28 TRBD2 TRBJ2-7
ASSPRSGVLGNEQF NA TRBV18 TRBD2 TRBJ2-1
ASSFRDYSPLH once TRBV27 NA TRBJ1-6
ASSILGTSNYGYT NA TRBV19 NA TRBJ1-2
ASSLRHIRGYYEQY NA TRBV5-6 NA TRBJ2-7
ASKRSRGEKLF NA TRBV7-2 NA TRBJ1-4
ASSSLTGDTTNEKLF NA TRBV7-4 NA TRBJ1-4
ASPLAGGYTGELF NA TRBV7-9 TRBD2 TRBJ2-2
ASSQTGGYNEQF NA TRBV7-2 TRBD1 TRBJ2-1